This passage covers 28 T cell receptor beta chains from one sample sequenced in a study of T cells after yellow fever vaccination. TCRdb re-called the 5' RACE reads through MiXCR, storing one row per CDR3 protein. The table shows 300,000 or so distinct CDR3 sequences, with roughly 13% occurring only once. Sequencing was performed on CD4+ T cells sorted from PBMCs, taken 45 days after the yellow fever booster vaccination. The receptors were gathered from a man aged 30 to 45 who received the YFV17D yellow fever vaccine.

This clonotype was seen more than once but under ten times. V gene TRBV11-2 combines with J gene TRBJ2-2, with D perhaps matching TRBD1 (6 bases). The V gene's germline CDR1 is SGHAT and CDR2 FQNNGV. The CDR3 extends over 18 amino acids. Trimming cost V 5 bases and J 4 bases, with 23 bases left between them. CDR3 residues: CASSPRVGGQGVTGELFF. CDR3 DNA sequence: TGTGCCAGCAGCCCTCGAGTTGGGGGCCAAGGGGTCACCGGGGAGCTGTTTTTT.

This chain uses TRBV5-4 with TRBJ2-2; no reliable D call. CDR1 SGHNT and CDR2 YYREEE come from the germline V gene (reference sequence). This CDR3 spans 14 amino acids. V dropped 3 bases and J dropped 1 base, with 7 bases sitting between them. The CDR3 protein is CASSWAGNTGELFF. CDR3 coding DNA: TGTGCCAGCAGCTGGGCAGGGAACACCGGGGAGCTGTTTTTT. The variable domain in full, completed from reference TRBV5-4 and TRBJ2-2, reads ETGVTQSPTHLIKTRGQQVTLRCSSQSGHNTVSWYQQALGQGPQFIFQYYREEENGRGNFPPRFSGLQFPNYSSELNVNALELDDSALYLCASSWAGNTGELFFGEGSRLTVL.

This clonotype is classed as medium-sized (0.01 to 0.1%). The gene calls are TRBV20-1 and TRBJ2-3; 12 bases line up with TRBD2. CDR1 and CDR2 (germline): DFQATT, SNEGSKA (reference sequence). This CDR3 contains 16 residues. The V and J ends lost 4 bases and 3 bases, in that order; junction bases with no gene match: 8. DNA of the CDR3: TGCAGTGCTACGTCCGTACTAGCGGGAGGAACAGATACGCAGTATTTT. Translated: CSATSVLAGGTDTQYF.

The table lists this clonotype with a few counts. V gene TRBV5-1 combines with J gene TRBJ2-5; perhaps TRBD2 as D (6 bases). Germline V gene sequence: CDR1 SGHRS, CDR2 YFSETQ. Trimming took off 2 bases at V and 2 bases at J, with 10 bases between the two ends. CDR3 length equals 14 residues. This CDR3 reads CASSFGSGQETQYF. Written as DNA, the CDR3 is TGCGCCAGCAGCTTCGGTAGCGGACAAGAGACCCAGTACTTC.

V gene TRBV10-3 combines with J gene TRBJ2-7, with D tentatively TRBD1 (5 bases). The germline CDR1 and CDR2 sequences are ENHRY and SYGVKD. This CDR3 is built from 12 residues. V was clipped by 8 bases and J by 0 bases, with 8 bases between them. The CDR3, as DNA: TGTGCCATCGCCGACAGCTCCTACGAGCAGTACTTC. It translates to CAIADSSYEQYF.

This clonotype showed up just a few times. The genes are TRBV20-1 and TRBJ1-5; D is possibly TRBD1 (5 bases). The CDR3 runs 13 residues. Germline CDR1 is DFQATT and CDR2 is SNEGSKA (reference sequence). V lost 4 bases, J lost 7 bases, and 14 bases lay in between. As DNA, the CDR3 is TGCAGTGCTACAGGGTCCTTGGGCCAGCCCCAGCATTTT. The encoded protein is CSATGSLGQPQHF.

A few counts support this clonotype. The CDR3 DNA reads as TGCAGCGCACGACTAGCGGGAGGGCCAAATGAGCAGTTCTTC. Translation gives CSARLAGGPNEQFF. V gene TRBV29-1 combines with J gene TRBJ2-1; TRBD2 matches at 14 bases. This CDR3 contains 14 residues. The V and J ends lost 7 bases and 7 bases, in that order; junction bases with no gene match: 6. The germline CDR1 and CDR2 sequences are SQVTM and ANQGSEA.

The sample holds a few counts of this clonotype. The rearrangement uses TRBV9 and TRBJ2-1, with TRBD2 matching over 7 bases. V gave up 0 bases and J gave up 2 bases; unmatched junction bases: 5. Germline CDR1 is SGDLS and CDR2 is YYNGEE. This CDR3 is built from 16 residues. CDR3 protein: CASSVDSAGTYNEQFF. In DNA, the CDR3 is TGTGCCAGCAGCGTAGATTCAGCGGGAACCTACAATGAGCAGTTCTTC.

This clonotype has only a few counts. The chain uses TRBV10-3 and TRBJ2-2, with D tentatively TRBD1 or TRBD2 (5 bases each). The CDR3 loop spans 15 amino acids. V was pared by 3 bases and J by 8 bases, with 16 bases between. Germline CDR1 ENHRY, CDR2 SYGVKD. CDR3 residues: CAISDSGTALGELFF. The CDR3 nucleotides read TGTGCCATCAGTGATTCCGGGACCGCTCTAGGGGAGCTGTTTTTT.

The chain is built from TRBV7-2 and TRBJ2-2; no clear D. The CDR3 loop spans 12 amino acids. Germline assignment: CDR1 SGHTA and CDR2 FQGNSA. V gave up 4 bases and J gave up 5 bases, with 5 bases separating them. The CDR3 protein is CASSSGTGELFF. The CDR3, as DNA: TGTGCCAGCAGCTCCGGGACCGGGGAGCTGTTTTTT.

This clonotype has only a few counts. The chain links TRBV20-1 to TRBJ2-6, with D uncertain. This CDR3 has 15 amino acids. Deletions cut 5 bases from V and 12 bases from J, with 23 bases between. Germline-derived CDR1 and CDR2 are DFQATT and SNEGSKA (reference sequence). CDR3 protein: CSARATGITASVLTF. DNA of the CDR3: TGCAGTGCTCGAGCTACGGGTATCACAGCAAGCGTCCTGACTTTC.

In its sample, this clonotype was seen a few times. V and J are TRBV5-1 and TRBJ2-5; TRBD2 might be the D (7 bases). Germline-derived CDR1 and CDR2 are SGHRS and YFSETQ. This CDR3 region has 15 residues. V shed 2 bases and J shed 1 base, with 12 bases lying between them. CDR3 residues: CASSFGGGGQETQYF. The CDR3 DNA reads as TGCGCCAGCAGCTTTGGGGGAGGGGGCCAAGAGACCCAGTACTTC.

This clonotype was detected only a few times. The chain has TRBV25-1 and TRBJ2-2, with 10 bases aligning to TRBD1. With V trimmed by 4 bases and J by 2 bases, 10 bases remained unmatched. Germline V gene sequence: CDR1 MGHDK, CDR2 SYGVNS. CDR3 length: 18 residues. As DNA, the CDR3 is TGTGCCAGCAGTGCACCCTGGGGGGACAGGGGAAACACCGGGGAGCTGTTTTTT. Amino acid sequence: CASSAPWGDRGNTGELFF.

The J gene is TRBJ2-5, the V gene TRBV7-8; 12 nucleotides match TRBD2. From germline, CDR1 is SGHVS and CDR2 FQNEAQ. V gave up 5 bases and J gave up 7 bases; unmatched junction bases: 8. The CDR3 covers 15 residues. The chain's CDR3 is CASSQRLAGAATQYF. CDR3 sequence (DNA): TGTGCCAGCAGCCAACGACTAGCGGGAGCGGCGACCCAGTACTTC.

This clonotype was seen a handful of times. The V gene is TRBV24-1, the J gene TRBJ2-3; D not resolved. Germline lookup yields CDR1 KGHDR and CDR2 SFDVKD. The CDR3 sequence is 14 residues long. The V end lost 4 bases, the J end lost 2 bases, and 9 bases lay between the germline ends. DNA for the CDR3: TGTGCCACCAGTGAGTCGGGCACCACAGATACGCAGTATTTT. It encodes CATSESGTTDTQYF.

This clonotype was detected only a few times. Since the CDR3 does not end with the conserved phenylalanine or tryptophan, this likely comes from a read error. It is unclear where the CDR3 begins or ends on the DNA, so no DNA is shown, and the CDR3 is as TCRdb lists it. V usage is TRBV20-1 and J usage is TRBJ2-7; the listed D gene, TRBD1, was not tested against the DNA. The CDR3 is 12 residues long, ends included. Germline CDR1 reads DFQATT; CDR2 reads SNEGSKA (reference sequence). This CDR3 reads CSARDQAGIPVL.

This chain joins TRBV7-3 and TRBJ2-1; 9 nucleotides agree with TRBD1. Germline V lookup: CDR1 SGHTA, CDR2 FQGTGA. CDR3 length: 14 residues. The ends lost 3 bases at V and 6 bases at J; junction bases unmatched: 3. CDR3 DNA sequence: TGTGCCAGCAGCTTGACAGGGGGGCTCAATGAGCAGTTCTTC. Its protein is CASSLTGGLNEQFF.

Only a few counts were recorded for this clonotype. This sequence joins TRBV7-9 and TRBJ2-3; the D is unclear. The CDR3 consists of 11 residues. The germline CDR1 and CDR2 sequences are SEHNR and FQNEAQ (reference sequence). Between the trimmed V and J ends, which lost 6 bases and 6 bases, there was a span of 7 bases. CDR3: CASSKRDTQYF. The CDR3 coding sequence is TGTGCCAGCAGTAAGAGGGATACGCAGTATTTT.

This clonotype has only a few counts. V and J are TRBV5-1 and TRBJ2-7; D is uncertain. V lost 0 bases and J lost 2, with 6 bases in between. The length of the CDR3 is 13 residues. Germline V gene data show CDR1 as SGHRS and CDR2 as YFSETQ. CDR3 sequence (DNA): TGCGCCAGCAGCTTGGAATGGCCCTACGAGCAGTACTTC. Its protein is CASSLEWPYEQYF.

This clonotype appeared a few times. This chain links TRBV29-1 with TRBJ2-7; D is possibly TRBD1 (5 bases). Trimming removed 5 bases at V and 6 bases at J, with 17 bases between. There are 13 residues in the CDR3. Per the germline V gene, CDR1 is SQVTM and CDR2 is ANQGSEA. CDR3 DNA: TGCAGCGTTACCAGGGAATCTTGGGGCGAGCAGTACTTC. Translated, it gives CSVTRESWGEQYF.

The chain combines TRBV20-1 with TRBJ2-2; 11 nucleotides align to TRBD1. V was pared by 4 bases and J by 6 bases, with 16 bases of the junction left unmatched. This CDR3 spans 18 amino acids. Germline loops: CDR1 DFQATT, CDR2 SNEGSKA (reference sequence). The CDR3 protein is CSAKPGQGGLAFPGELFF. For the CDR3, the DNA is TGCAGTGCTAAACCGGGACAGGGGGGGCTAGCGTTCCCCGGGGAGCTGTTTTTT.

In this sample, this clonotype turned up a few times. The V gene is TRBV7-9, the J gene TRBJ2-7, with D tentatively TRBD1 (6 bases). The germline gives CDR1 SEHNR, CDR2 FQNEAQ (reference sequence). The CDR3 runs to 13 residues. V was trimmed by 5 bases and J by 3 bases, leaving 11 bases between them. CDR3 nucleotides: TGTGCCAGCAGCCCAACAGGGCTCTACGAGCAGTACTTC. This gives the protein CASSPTGLYEQYF.

This clonotype was seen at least ten times. The chain has TRBV7-2 and TRBJ2-5; D might be TRBD2 (6 bases). The germline gives CDR1 SGHTA, CDR2 FQGNSA. The CDR3 covers 15 residues. V was pared by 3 bases and J by 1 base, with 12 bases between. The CDR3 DNA sequence: TGTGCCAGCAGCTTTTATACAGCGGGCCAAGAGACCCAGTACTTC. Translated, it gives CASSFYTAGQETQYF.

The sample holds many counts of this clonotype. V usage is TRBV5-6 and J usage is TRBJ2-7, with unresolved D. The length of the CDR3 is 11 residues. Germline-derived CDR1 and CDR2 are SGHDT and YYEEEE. V dropped 3 bases and J dropped 5 bases, with 6 bases sitting between them. Here the CDR3 DNA reads TGTGCCAGCAGCTCCATGGACGAGCAGTACTTC. This encodes CASSSMDEQYF.

The chain uses TRBV5-1 and TRBJ2-1; TRBD2 agrees at 10 bases. V lost 0 bases to trimming and J lost 8 bases; unmatched junction nucleotides: 5. Germline V gives CDR1 SGHRS, CDR2 YFSETQ. The CDR3 runs 15 residues. The CDR3 nucleotides are TGCGCCAGCAGCTTGGTAATAGCGGGAGGATATGAGCAGTTCTTC. Protein product: CASSLVIAGGYEQFF. The variable domain in full, with the rest retrieved from reference TRBV5-1 and TRBJ2-1, is KAGVTQTPRYLIKTRGQQVTLSCSPISGHRSVSWYQQTPGQGLQFLFEYFSETQRNKGNFPGRFSGRQFSNSRSEMNVSTLELGDSALYLCASSLVIAGGYEQFFGPGTRLTVL.

This clonotype appeared a few times. The V and J genes are TRBV3-1 and TRBJ1-1; D is unresolved. V lost 1 base to trimming and J lost 4 bases, with 10 bases between them. Germline V CDR1 and CDR2: LGHDT, YNNKEL (reference sequence). The CDR3 has 14 amino acids. CDR3 nucleotide sequence: TGTGCCAGCAGCCAAGGTGGTACGGCCACTGAAGCTTTCTTT. It encodes CASSQGGTATEAFF.

The chain uses TRBV5-1 and TRBJ2-3, with TRBD2 matching over 7 bases. CDR1 and CDR2 (germline): SGHRS, YFSETQ. This CDR3 is built from 17 residues. Trimming cost V 3 bases and J 0 bases; bases outside gene matches: 10. The CDR3 DNA reads as TGCGCCAGCAGCTCGGGACTCAATAGCGGGAGCACAGATACGCAGTATTTT. Its translation is CASSSGLNSGSTDTQYF.

The chain carries TRBV29-1 and TRBJ2-4; D perhaps matches TRBD2 (7 bases). Trimming stripped 4 bases from V and 8 bases from J, with 18 bases between. CDR3 length: 14 residues. Germline CDR1 is SQVTM and CDR2 is ANQGSEA. Here the CDR3 reads CSVGYRARGDIQYF. CDR3 coding DNA: TGCAGCGTTGGGTACAGGGCTCGGGGGGACATTCAGTACTTC.